Listed here are 14 T cell receptor beta chains from one sample, sequenced in a study of tumor-infiltrating lymphocytes in oesophageal squamous cell carcinoma. TCRdb recomputed calls from the PCR reads with MiXCR, one row per CDR3 protein. Of 10,000 to 14,000 distinct CDR3 sequences listed, less than 65% are singletons. The sample consisted of esophageal tumor tissue. These receptor sequences come from a male donor with esophageal squamous cell carcinoma.

This clonotype was seen only once. V is TRBV12-3 or TRBV12-4 and J is TRBJ2-7; a weak D match, TRBD2 (6 bases). The J call may be faulty, since TRBJ2-1 better matches the DNA end. This CDR3 is 12 amino acids long. CDR3 in amino acids: CASWAGYNEQFF. The CDR3 DNA is TGTGCCAGCTGGGCGGGGTACAATGAGCAGTTCTTC.

A word on this clonotype: Without the conserved terminal phenylalanine or tryptophan, this CDR3 likely stems from a read error. The DNA is omitted, as the CDR3 cannot be located on it reliably, and the CDR3 follows TCRdb's listing. The V gene is TRBV7-3, the J gene TRBJ2-6; TRBD2, the D gene given by the table, was not confirmed from the DNA. A total of 18 residues make up the CDR3, ends included. Germline values: CDR1 SGHTA, CDR2 FQGTGA. The CDR3 loop reads CASSLGSSGLANEQYFGP.

CDR3 region: CASTVGSSYNEQFF. The CDR3 region has the DNA TGTGCCAGCACCGTGGGGAGCTCCTACAATGAGCAGTTCTTC. V usage is TRBV7-6 and J usage is TRBJ2-1; D is perhaps TRBD2 (5 bases). Per the germline V gene, CDR1 is SGHVS and CDR2 is FNYEAQ. This CDR3 comprises 14 residues. V dropped 7 bases and J dropped 0 bases, with 10 bases sitting between them.

V gene TRBV7-8 combines with J gene TRBJ2-6, with 8 nucleotides matching TRBD1. The CDR3 is made up of 17 amino acids. The trim removed 5 bases at V and 3 bases at J, leaving 9 bases unmatched. CDR1 and CDR2 (germline): SGHVS, FQNEAQ. CDR3 in DNA: TGTGCCAGCAGCCAGGGGGCCGGGACAGTTGGGGCCAACGTCCTGACTTTC. It specifies CASSQGAGTVGANVLTF. The entire variable domain, with the rest obtained from reference TRBV7-8 and TRBJ2-6, is as follows: GAGVSQSPRYKVAKRGQDVALRCDPISGHVSLFWYQQALGQGPEFLTYFQNEAQLDKSGLPSDRFFAERPEGSVSTLKIQRTQQEDSAVYLCASSQGAGTVGANVLTFGAGSRLTVL.

This clonotype showed up just a few times. The chain combines TRBV10-3 with TRBJ2-1; 14 nucleotides align to TRBD2. J lost 5 bases, V lost 6 bases, and 9 bases had no gene match. Germline loops: CDR1 ENHRY, CDR2 SYGVKD. The CDR3 length is 17 residues. As DNA, the CDR3 is TGTGCCATCAGACCGGGACTAGCGGGAGCCCTTGACAATGAGCAGTTCTTC. Translated, it gives CAIRPGLAGALDNEQFF.

The table lists this clonotype with many counts. The chain recombines TRBV18 with TRBJ2-3; D call uncertain. The germline V gene encodes CDR1 KGHSH and CDR2 LQKENI. This CDR3 is built from 15 residues. Trimming shortened V by 1 base and J by 0 bases, and 8 bases separated the two germline ends. CDR3 in amino acids: CASSPLSSSTDTQYF. The CDR3 DNA reads TGTGCCAGCTCACCACTCTCCTCTAGCACAGATACGCAGTATTTT.

This clonotype was recorded at least ten times. As DNA, the CDR3 is TGTGCCAGCAGCAACGGACTAGCGAACTCCTACGAGCAGTACTTC. Translating it yields CASSNGLANSYEQYF. The chain joins TRBV5-4 to TRBJ2-7; 9 bases agree with TRBD2. Germline V gene data show CDR1 as SGHNT and CDR2 as YYREEE (reference sequence). This CDR3 spans 15 amino acids. Trimming removed 4 bases from V and 0 bases from J; junction bases left unmatched: 5.

This clonotype was counted a single time. In nucleotides, the CDR3 is TGCGCCAGCAGCCCACAACCGGGACAGGGGAACAATGAGCAGTACTTC. This codes for CASSPQPGQGNNEQYF. The chain joins TRBV5-1 to TRBJ2-1, with 10 bases lining up with TRBD1. Near its end, the DNA agrees better with TRBJ2-7, so the J call may be wrong. The germline V gene encodes CDR1 SGHRS and CDR2 YFSETQ. The CDR3 loop spans 16 amino acids.

The chain joins TRBV6-5 to TRBJ2-3; 12 nucleotides agree with TRBD1. The DNA matches TRBJ1-2 better at its end, which makes the J call doubtful. Germline CDR1 reads MNHEY; CDR2 reads SVGAGI. This CDR3 is 17 amino acids long. As DNA, the CDR3 is TGTGCCAGCAGTTACTCAGGGACAGGGGGCGCCTACTATGGCTACACCTTC. It is translated as CASSYSGTGGAYYGYTF.

The J gene is TRBJ2-5, the V gene TRBV3-1; the D gene is possibly TRBD2 (5 bases). The J call is uncertain, as TRBJ2-7 better fits the DNA end. Germline lookup yields CDR1 LGHDT and CDR2 YNNKEL (reference sequence). This CDR3 spans 13 amino acids. This CDR3 reads CASSPWRQHEQYF. Written as DNA, the CDR3 is TGTGCCAGCAGCCCTTGGAGGCAACACGAGCAGTACTTC.

This clonotype was counted only a few times. The chain employs TRBV7-2 and TRBJ2-3, with 7 bases lining up with TRBD1. The J call may not be correct, given that the DNA end is closer to TRBJ2-7. Germline values: CDR1 SGHTA, CDR2 FQGNSA. The CDR3 runs to 14 residues. CDR3 DNA sequence: TGTGCCAGCAGCTTAAACAGGGGCCCCTACGAGCAGTACTTC. This encodes CASSLNRGPYEQYF.

The sample holds a few counts of this clonotype. The CDR3 protein is CASLRDTFYEQYF. In nucleotides, the CDR3 is TGTGCCAGCCTCCGGGACACTTTTTACGAGCAGTACTTC. The V call is TRBV2, the J call TRBJ2-7, with TRBD1 as a possible D gene (6 bases). The germline V gene has CDR1 SNHLY and CDR2 FYNNEI. V lost 8 bases and J lost 4, with 15 bases in between. The CDR3 has 13 residues.

Points on this clonotype: One end of the junction varies from germline; a read error may be responsible. The chain employs TRBV7-6 and TRBJ2-1, with D unresolved. With the DNA end fitting TRBJ2-7 better, the J assignment may be wrong. Germline lookup yields CDR1 SGHVS and CDR2 FNYEAQ. The CDR3 extends over 13 amino acids. CDR3 sequence (DNA): TGTGCTAGCAGCTTCTCGGCTGGCAATGAGCAGTACTTC. Its translation is CASSFSAGNEQYF.

A few counts support this clonotype. Germline is not matched at one junction end, which may reflect a read error. The V gene is TRBV7-3, the J gene TRBJ2-1, with 11 nucleotides matching TRBD2. From germline, CDR1 is SGHTA and CDR2 FQGTGA. The CDR3 totals 15 residues. The CDR3 protein is CASSSTSGSTGELYF. The CDR3 nucleotides are TGTGCCAGCAGCTCTACTAGCGGGAGCACCGGGGAGCTGTACTTC.